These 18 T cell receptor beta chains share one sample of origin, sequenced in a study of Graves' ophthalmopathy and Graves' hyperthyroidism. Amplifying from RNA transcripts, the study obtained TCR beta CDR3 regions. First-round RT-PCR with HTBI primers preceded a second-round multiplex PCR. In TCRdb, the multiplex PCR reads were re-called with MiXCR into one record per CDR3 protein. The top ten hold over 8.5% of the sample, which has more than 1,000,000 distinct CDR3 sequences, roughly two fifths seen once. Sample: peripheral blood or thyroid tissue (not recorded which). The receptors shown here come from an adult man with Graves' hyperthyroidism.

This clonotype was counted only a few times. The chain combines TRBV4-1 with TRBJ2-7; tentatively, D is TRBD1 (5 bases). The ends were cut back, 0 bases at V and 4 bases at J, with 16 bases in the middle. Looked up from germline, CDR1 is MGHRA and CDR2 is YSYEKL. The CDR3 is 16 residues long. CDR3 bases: TGCGCCAGCAGCCAAGACAAGGGGTTTAGGGGTTACGAGCAGTACTTC. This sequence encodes CASSQDKGFRGYEQYF.

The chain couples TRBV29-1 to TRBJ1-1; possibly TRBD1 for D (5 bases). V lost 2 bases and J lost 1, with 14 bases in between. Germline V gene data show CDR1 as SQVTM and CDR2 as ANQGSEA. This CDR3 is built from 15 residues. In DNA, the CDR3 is TGCAGCGTTGAACCTCACGGGGGTAGGAACACTGAAGCTTTCTTT. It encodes CSVEPHGGRNTEAFF.

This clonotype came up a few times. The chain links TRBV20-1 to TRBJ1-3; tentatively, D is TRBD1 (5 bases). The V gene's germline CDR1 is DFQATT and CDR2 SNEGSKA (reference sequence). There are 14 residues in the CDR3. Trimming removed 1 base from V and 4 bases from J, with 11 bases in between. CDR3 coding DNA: TGCAGTGCTAGAGTGGGGGGGATAGGAAACACCATATATTTT. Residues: CSARVGGIGNTIYF.

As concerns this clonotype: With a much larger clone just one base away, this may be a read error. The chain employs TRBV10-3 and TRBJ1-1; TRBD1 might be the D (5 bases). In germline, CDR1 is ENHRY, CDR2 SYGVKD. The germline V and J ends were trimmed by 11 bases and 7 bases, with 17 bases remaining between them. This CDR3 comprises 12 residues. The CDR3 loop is CAVQGLGVEAFF. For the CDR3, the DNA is TGTGCCGTCCAGGGTTTGGGTGTTGAAGCTTTCTTT.

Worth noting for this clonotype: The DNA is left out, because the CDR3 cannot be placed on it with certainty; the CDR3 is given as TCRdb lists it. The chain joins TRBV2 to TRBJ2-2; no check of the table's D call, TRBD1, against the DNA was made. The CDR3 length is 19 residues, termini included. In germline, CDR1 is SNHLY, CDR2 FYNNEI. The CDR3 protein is CASSEAGTPGSGVPGSCFF.

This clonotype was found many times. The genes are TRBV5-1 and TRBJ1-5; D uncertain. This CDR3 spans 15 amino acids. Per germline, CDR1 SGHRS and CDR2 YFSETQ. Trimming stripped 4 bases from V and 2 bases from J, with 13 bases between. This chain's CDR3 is CASSPGPGGNQPQHF. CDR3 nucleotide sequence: TGCGCCAGCAGCCCGGGCCCAGGAGGCAATCAGCCCCAGCATTTT.

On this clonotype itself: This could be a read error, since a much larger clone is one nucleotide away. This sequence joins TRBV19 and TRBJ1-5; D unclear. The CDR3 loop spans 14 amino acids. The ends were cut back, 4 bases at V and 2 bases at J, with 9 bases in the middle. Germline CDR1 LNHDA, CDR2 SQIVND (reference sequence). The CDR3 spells CASSRASGNQPQHF. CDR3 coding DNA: TGTGCCAGTAGTAGGGCGAGCGGCAATCAGCCCCAGCATTTT.

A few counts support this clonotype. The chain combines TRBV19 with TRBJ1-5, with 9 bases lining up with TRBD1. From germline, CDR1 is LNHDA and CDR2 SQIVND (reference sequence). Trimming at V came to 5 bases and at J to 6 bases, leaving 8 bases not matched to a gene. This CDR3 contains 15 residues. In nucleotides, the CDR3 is TGTGCCAGTAGTGTCGGGACAGGGTTGGGTCAGCCCCAGCATTTT. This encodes CASSVGTGLGQPQHF.

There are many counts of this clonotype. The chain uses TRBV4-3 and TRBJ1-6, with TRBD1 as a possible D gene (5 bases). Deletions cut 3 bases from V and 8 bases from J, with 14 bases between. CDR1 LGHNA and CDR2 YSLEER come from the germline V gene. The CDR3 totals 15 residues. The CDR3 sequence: CASSQPVGTDSPLHF. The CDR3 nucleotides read TGCGCCAGCAGCCAGCCCGTTGGGACGGATTCACCCCTCCACTTT.

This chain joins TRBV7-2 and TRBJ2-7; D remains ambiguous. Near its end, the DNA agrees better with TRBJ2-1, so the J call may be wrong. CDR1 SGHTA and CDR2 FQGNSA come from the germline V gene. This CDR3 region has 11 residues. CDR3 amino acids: CASSPHNEQFF. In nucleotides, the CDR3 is TGTGCCAGCAGCCCACACAATGAGCAGTTCTTC.

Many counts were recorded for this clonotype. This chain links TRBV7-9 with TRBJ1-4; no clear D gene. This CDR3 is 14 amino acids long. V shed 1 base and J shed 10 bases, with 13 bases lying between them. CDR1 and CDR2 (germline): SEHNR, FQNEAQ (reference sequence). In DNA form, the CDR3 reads TGTGCCAGCAGCTTAGACGGCCACGAAGGAAAACTGTTTTTT. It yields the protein CASSLDGHEGKLFF.

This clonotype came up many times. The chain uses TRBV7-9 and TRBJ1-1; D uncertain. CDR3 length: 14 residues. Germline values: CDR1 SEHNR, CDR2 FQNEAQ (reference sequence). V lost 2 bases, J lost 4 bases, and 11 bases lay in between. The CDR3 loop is CASSLTGGITEAFF. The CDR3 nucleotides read TGTGCCAGCAGCTTAACGGGAGGGATCACTGAAGCTTTCTTT.

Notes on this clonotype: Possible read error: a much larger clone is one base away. Written as DNA, the CDR3 is TGTGCCAGCAGCTTGGGGACGGACGGGAGGGGTTGGGAGACCCAGTACTTC. This translates into CASSLGTDGRGWETQYF. This chain joins TRBV11-3 and TRBJ2-5, with TRBD2 identical over 8 bases. Trimming at V came to 3 bases and at J to 5 bases, leaving 14 bases not matched to a gene. The CDR3 is 17 residues long. Germline V gene data show CDR1 as SGHNT and CDR2 as YENEEA.

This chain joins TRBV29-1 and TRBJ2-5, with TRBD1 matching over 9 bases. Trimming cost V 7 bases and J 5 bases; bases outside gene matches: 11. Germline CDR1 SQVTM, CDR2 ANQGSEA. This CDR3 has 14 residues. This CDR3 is CSEEGQGGWETQYF. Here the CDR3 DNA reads TGCAGCGAAGAGGGACAGGGAGGCTGGGAGACCCAGTACTTC.

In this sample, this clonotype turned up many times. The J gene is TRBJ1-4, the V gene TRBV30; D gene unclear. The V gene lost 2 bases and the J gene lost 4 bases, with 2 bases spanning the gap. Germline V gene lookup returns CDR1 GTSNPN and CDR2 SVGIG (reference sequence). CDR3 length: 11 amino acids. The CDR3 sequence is CAWSRNEKLFF. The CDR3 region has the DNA TGTGCCTGGAGTCGTAATGAAAAACTGTTTTTT.

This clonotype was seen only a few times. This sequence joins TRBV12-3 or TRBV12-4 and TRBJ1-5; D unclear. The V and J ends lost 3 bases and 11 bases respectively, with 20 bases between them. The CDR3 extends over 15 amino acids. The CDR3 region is CASSLIAGPHGAQHF. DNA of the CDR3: TGTGCCAGCAGTTTGATAGCAGGCCCCCATGGGGCCCAGCATTTT.

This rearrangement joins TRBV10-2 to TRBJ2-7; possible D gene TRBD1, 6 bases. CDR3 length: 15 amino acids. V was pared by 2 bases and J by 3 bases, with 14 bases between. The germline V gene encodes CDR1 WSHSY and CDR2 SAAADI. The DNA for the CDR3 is TGCGCCAGCAGTGAGGACGGCAGGGGTGGCTACGAGCAGTACTTC. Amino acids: CASSEDGRGGYEQYF.

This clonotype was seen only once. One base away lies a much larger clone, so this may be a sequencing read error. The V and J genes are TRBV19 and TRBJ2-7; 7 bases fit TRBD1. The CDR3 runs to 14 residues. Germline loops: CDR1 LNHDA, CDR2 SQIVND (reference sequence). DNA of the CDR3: TGTGCCAGTAGCGGATATGGACAGGCCTACGGGCAGTACTTC. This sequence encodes CASSGYGQAYGQYF.